Shown below are 9 T cell receptor beta chains from a single sample sequenced in a study of CD8+ T cells in alopecia areata. As to treatment: oral pan-JAK inhibitor, 5-10 mg twice daily. cDNA reverse transcribed from extracted RNA served as the sequencing template. Using immunoSEQ multiplex PCR, the repertoire was profiled, and TCRdb retains in-frame clones only, with some absent. Among 210,000 or so clones, approximately 72% were seen once, and the ten largest hold over 1%. This specimen was CD4+ T cells sorted from blood, taken between weeks 43 and 45, from a patient treated with tofacitinib. These receptors all stem from a human donor with alopecia areata.

This clone was observed once. The chain has TRBV5-6 and TRBJ1-5; weak D call: TRBD1 (5 bases). This CDR3 has 15 amino acids. The germline CDR1 and CDR2 sequences are SGHDT and YYEEEE. V was cut by 1 base and J by 5 bases, with 13 bases left in between. DNA of the CDR3: TGTGCCAGCAGCTTGTGGGGGTTGAGAGATCAGCCCCAGCATTTT. Its protein is CASSLWGLRDQPQHF.

This clone was seen only a few times. The CDR3 reads CSAQVRGTEAFF. The CDR3 bases are TGCAGCGCCCAGGTTCGGGGCACTGAAGCTTTCTTT. The chain has TRBV29-1 and TRBJ1-1, with D uncertain. With 7 bases removed from V and 4 bases from J, the gap between germline ends came to 13 bases. Per the germline V gene, CDR1 is SQVTM and CDR2 is ANQGSEA. The CDR3 has 12 residues.

This clone was seen ten or more times. The rearrangement uses TRBV15 and TRBJ1-2; 7 nucleotides align to TRBD1. With V trimmed by 0 bases and J by 4 bases, 5 bases remained unmatched. This CDR3 is 15 amino acids long. Germline values: CDR1 LNHNV, CDR2 YYDKDF (reference sequence). CDR3: CATSRDGAGGYGYTF. The CDR3 DNA is TGTGCCACCAGCAGAGATGGTGCAGGGGGCTATGGCTACACCTTC.

The rearrangement joins TRBV14 to TRBJ1-2; 8 bases line up with TRBD1. The ends lost 7 bases at V and 8 bases at J; junction bases unmatched: 9. Per germline, CDR1 SGHDN and CDR2 FVKESK. This CDR3 spans 13 amino acids. CDR3 protein: CASTRGQAGGYTF. The CDR3 DNA reads as TGTGCCAGCACCCGGGGACAGGCCGGCGGCTACACCTTC.

Notes on this clone: This sample also contains other DNA sequences that code for the same CDR3. V gene TRBV30 combines with J gene TRBJ2-3, with TRBD2 matching 12 bases. The CDR3 contains 15 residues. Trimming removed 0 bases from V and 7 bases from J; junction bases left unmatched: 5. Germline lookup yields CDR1 GTSNPN and CDR2 SVGIG (reference sequence). The DNA of the CDR3 is TGTGCCTGGAGTGTACTAGCGGGGGGTTCGAATACGCAGTATTTT. It translates to CAWSVLAGGSNTQYF. Full variable domain (missing parts from reference TRBV30 and TRBJ2-3): SQTIHQWPATLVQPVGSPLSLECTVEGTSNPNLYWYRQAAGRGLQLLFYSVGIGQISSEVPQNLSASRPQDRQFILSSKKLLLSDSGFYLCAWSVLAGGSNTQYFGPGTRLTVL.

This clone has just a few counts. V usage is TRBV4-1 and J usage is TRBJ2-1; TRBD2 agrees at 11 bases. Looked up from germline, CDR1 is MGHRA and CDR2 is YSYEKL. V dropped 1 base and J dropped 10; count of bases not matched to a gene: 6. CDR3 length: 15 amino acids. As DNA, the CDR3 is TGCGCCAGCAGCCAAGCTAGCGGGGGGCCTCCCGAGCAGTTCTTC. This sequence encodes CASSQASGGPPEQFF.

The gene calls are TRBV4-2 and TRBJ2-3; no firm D call. The CDR3 is 15 amino acids. The V gene lost 1 base and the J gene lost 0 bases, with 8 bases spanning the gap. Germline assignment: CDR1 LGHNA and CDR2 YNFKEQ. The CDR3 protein is CASSQGYGSTDTQYF. The CDR3 DNA sequence: TGTGCCAGCAGCCAAGGTTACGGGAGCACAGATACGCAGTATTTT.

The chain uses TRBV14 and TRBJ2-3; D uncertain. The CDR3 extends over 16 amino acids. The germline V gene has CDR1 SGHDN and CDR2 FVKESK. The V and J ends lost 4 bases and 3 bases respectively, with 17 bases between them. Here the CDR3 reads CASSPIVAGVTDTQYF. The CDR3 coding sequence is TGTGCCAGCAGCCCAATCGTAGCAGGTGTTACAGATACGCAGTATTTT.

This chain uses TRBV5-1 with TRBJ2-1, with D perhaps matching TRBD1 (5 bases). CDR1 and CDR2 from the germline V gene are SGHRS and YFSETQ. With 4 bases removed from V and 9 bases from J, the gap between germline ends came to 14 bases. This CDR3 comprises 13 residues. CDR3 in DNA: TGCGCCAGCAGCCCGGACAACAAGCCTGAGCAGTTCTTC. Translated: CASSPDNKPEQFF.